A selection of T cell receptor beta chains follows, all from one sample in a study of T cell changes during pregnancy in multiple sclerosis. Only in-frame clones appear in the TCRdb table, and some are missing; sequencing was by immunoSEQ multiplex PCR. The sample lists roughly 66,000 clones, about 92% occurring once. The specimen was peripheral blood, collected in the first trimester of pregnancy. These receptors were collected from a female donor with multiple sclerosis, enrolled in a pregnancy study. Each CDR3 is given with its conserved first and last residue.

V	J	length	CDR3
TRBV7-9	TRBJ2-2	14	CASSSRLHTGELFF
TRBV19	TRBJ2-5	14	CASSRGGGQETQYF
TRBV30	TRBJ2-1	17	CAWSVGVGTGKVGEQFF
TRBV30	TRBJ1-4	18	CAWSVGWDSFATNEKLFF
TRBV18	TRBJ2-2	13	CASSPTGTGELFF
TRBV30	.	15	CAWTQGSSPSYEQYF
TRBV6-4	TRBJ2-3	15	CASSRLAGTTDTQYF
TRBV7-2	TRBJ2-7	14	CASSWGQPSYEQYF
TRBV11-2	TRBJ2-3	15	CASREKRLSTDTQYF
TRBV6-5	TRBJ1-3	15	CASSSSAYSGNTIYF
TRBV27	TRBJ2-5	14	CASSLAGVSKTQYF
TRBV6-5	TRBJ2-3	15	CASSSPQGSTDTQYF
TRBV7-2	TRBJ1-2	16	CASSLYEDRGRRGYTF
TRBV19	TRBJ1-5	14	CASSNQGQGQPQHF
TRBV27	TRBJ2-1	15	CASRLRTMPPHEQFF
TRBV28	TRBJ2-1	15	CASSLRLAGENEQFF
TRBV7-8	TRBJ1-1	15	CASSHETSLNTEAFF
TRBV28	TRBJ2-5	11	CASTQKETQYF
TRBV1	TRBJ1-1	14	CTSRTGAKSTEAFF
TRBV9	TRBJ2-5	13	CASSVLGGETQYF
TRBV11-3	TRBJ2-2	15	CASSSGLAYTGELFF
TRBV18	TRBJ2-2	15	CASSPRSRNTGELFF
TRBV12-5	TRBJ2-7	18	CASGSTQPVGLAVYEQYF
TRBV15	TRBJ2-3	15	CATSRLERSTDTQYF
TRBV4-1	TRBJ2-1	14	CASSQVAGSNEQFF
TRBV7-6	TRBJ2-2	16	CASSLLGRAYAGELFF
TRBV12-5	TRBJ1-2	13	CASGLLANYGYTF
TRBV10-3	TRBJ2-2	13	CAIRDRLTGELFF
TRBV29-1	TRBJ1-1	12	CSAREGGTEAFF
TRBV28	TRBJ2-1	17	CASGAGGPMALYNEQFF
TRBV21-1	TRBJ1-2	15	CASSNGQDFNYGYTF
TRBV9	TRBJ2-3	17	CASSALGVAGVLDTQYF
TRBV29-1	TRBJ2-1	14	CSVEAGVAYNEQFF
TRBV9	TRBJ2-1	17	CASSVSPLAGVGNEQFF
TRBV28	TRBJ1-1	13	CASRLSRGTEAFF
TRBV10-3	TRBJ1-2	13	CAISEGGVYGYTF
TRBV28	TRBJ1-1	13	CASSLTGLPEAFF
TRBV7-9	TRBJ2-1	16	CASSLLQRDMGWEQFF
TRBV11-3	TRBJ2-1	13	CASSRREVDEQFF
TRBV14	TRBJ2-1	17	CASSQELAGGPYNEQFF
TRBV5-6	TRBJ2-3	16	CASSWILAGDTDTQYF
TRBV10-2	TRBJ2-7	14	CASKTPGTSYEQYF
TRBV7-2	TRBJ2-7	15	CASSGGTSGTYEQYF
TRBV7-2	TRBJ2-3	18	CASSIQQGGGRGTDTQYF
TRBV7-9	TRBJ1-2	13	CASSRTPAYGYTF
TRBV2	TRBJ2-1	18	CASGEVDGTSGKSNEQFF
TRBV9	TRBJ2-3	16	CASSVLAREIRDTQYF
TRBV7-6	TRBJ1-2	14	CASSLRQGDDGYTF
TRBV27	TRBJ2-1	16	CASKKMRVAGPGEQFF
TRBV25-1	TRBJ1-5	14	CASSGGQGGQPQHF
TRBV2	TRBJ1-5	15	CASSTDRLSNQPQHF
TRBV9	TRBJ1-5	13	CASSVDLSQPQHF
TRBV6-6	TRBJ2-5	14	CASSYSGGGETQYF
TRBV7-2	TRBJ1-5	14	CASSFQGSGQPQHF
TRBV5-4	TRBJ2-2	13	CASSLGGTGELFF
TRBV4-2	TRBJ2-7	15	CASSPLEQGVDEQYF
TRBV30	TRBJ1-5	13	CAWNGVGNQPQHF
TRBV11-3	TRBJ2-1	17	CASSPQRTGTSGNEQFF
TRBV21-1	TRBJ1-5	15	CASSGIPGEGQPQHF